This passage covers 15 T cell receptor beta chains from one sample sequenced in a study of beta chain features in type 1 diabetes. Study outcomes and limitations: All four CD4+ subsets of Type 1 diabetes patients contained TCRB CDR3s that were moderately but significantly shorter.

These receptors lack a known antigen. The whole isolated RNA underwent reverse transcription, so sequencing captured expressed TCRB transcripts. Assay: immunoSEQ multiplex PCR; the TCRdb copy retains only in-frame clones and omits some. The sample includes about 230,000 clones, 15% to 20% seen only once; the top ten take about 0.092%. The sequencing input was naive CD4+ T cells from blood. Receptor source: a man aged 25 to 40 with type 1 diabetes.

This chain connects TRBV4-1 to TRBJ2-7; no clear D. V was cut by 0 bases and J by 0 bases, with 15 bases left in between. Germline CDR1 MGHRA, CDR2 YSYEKL. The CDR3 contains 17 residues. The CDR3 protein is CASSQDQRRSSSYEQYF. In nucleotides, the CDR3 is TGCGCCAGCAGCCAAGATCAGAGGAGAAGCAGCTCCTACGAGCAGTACTTC.

This clone was recorded a few times. The chain employs TRBV20-1 and TRBJ1-1; D unresolved. Germline CDR1 and CDR2: DFQATT and SNEGSKA (reference sequence). The V end was cut by 1 base, the J end by 3 bases, with 3 bases between. There are 11 residues in the CDR3. The CDR3 nucleotides are TGCAGTGCTAGAGGAGACACTGAAGCTTTCTTT. Encoded protein: CSARGDTEAFF.

V usage is TRBV25-1 and J usage is TRBJ2-7; 9 nucleotides agree with TRBD2. Germline V gene lookup returns CDR1 MGHDK and CDR2 SYGVNS. The ends lost 1 base at V and 0 bases at J; junction bases unmatched: 4. The CDR3 spans 16 residues. CDR3 residues: CASSELTTSGSYEQYF. As DNA, the CDR3 is TGTGCCAGCAGTGAATTGACGACTAGCGGCTCCTACGAGCAGTACTTC.

This rearrangement joins TRBV29-1 to TRBJ1-4, with D possibly matching TRBD1 (5 bases). Germline CDR1 is SQVTM and CDR2 is ANQGSEA. V was pared by 5 bases and J by 5 bases, with 15 bases between. The CDR3 totals 14 residues. Here the CDR3 DNA reads TGCAGCGTTAAGTACGGGGGACGGAATGAAAAACTGTTTTTT. Translation: CSVKYGGRNEKLFF.

This clone appeared a few times. This chain uses TRBV5-1 with TRBJ2-1; 8 nucleotides align to TRBD2. This CDR3 spans 17 amino acids. Germline V lookup: CDR1 SGHRS, CDR2 YFSETQ. J lost 4 bases, V lost 4 bases, and 13 bases had no gene match. As DNA, the CDR3 is TGCGCCAGCAGCCGCAGTACTAGCGGAGGGAGGTACAATGAGCAGTTCTTC. It specifies CASSRSTSGGRYNEQFF. Filled out from reference TRBV5-1 and TRBJ2-1, the complete variable domain reads KAGVTQTPRYLIKTRGQQVTLSCSPISGHRSVSWYQQTPGQGLQFLFEYFSETQRNKGNFPGRFSGRQFSNSRSEMNVSTLELGDSALYLCASSRSTSGGRYNEQFFGPGTRLTVL.

The chain joins TRBV28 to TRBJ2-5, with D possibly called TRBD1 or TRBD2 (6 bases each). The CDR3 covers 15 residues. Germline CDR1 and CDR2: MDHEN and SYDVKM. The V and J ends lost 2 bases and 4 bases respectively, with 14 bases between them. CDR3 in amino acids: CASSLAGQGRETQYF. The CDR3 nucleotides are TGTGCCAGCAGTTTAGCGGGGCAGGGGCGAGAGACCCAGTACTTC. The complete variable domain, with remaining parts taken from reference TRBV28 and TRBJ2-5, reads DVKVTQSSRYLVKRTGEKVFLECVQDMDHENMFWYRQDPGLGLRLIYFSYDVKMKEKGDIPEGYSVSREKKERFSLILESASTNQTSMYLCASSLAGQGRETQYFGPGTRLLVL.

This chain uses TRBV20-1 with TRBJ1-1, with TRBD1 as a possible D gene (6 bases). The CDR3 extends over 11 amino acids. Germline-derived CDR1 and CDR2 are DFQATT and SNEGSKA (reference sequence). V lost 6 bases, J lost 9 bases, and 14 bases lay in between. In DNA, the CDR3 is TGCAGTGCCGATACAACAGGGAAAGCTTTCTTT. As protein: CSADTTGKAFF.

The chain employs TRBV5-1 and TRBJ2-1; D not certain. Germline CDR1 and CDR2: SGHRS and YFSETQ. Trimming took 0 bases from V and 8 from J, leaving 18 bases between them. The CDR3 contains 16 residues. The CDR3 DNA is TGCGCCAGCAGCTTGGGGAAGGGTGGCAGTGCCGATGAGCAGTTCTTC. Translation: CASSLGKGGSADEQFF.

This clone was counted a few times. The CDR3 is CASPDEKETQYF. The CDR3 DNA is TGTGCCAGCCCAGACGAAAAAGAGACCCAGTACTTC. The J gene is TRBJ2-5, the V gene TRBV5-4, with D uncertain. V was clipped by 7 bases and J by 3 bases, with 10 bases between them. The CDR3 contains 12 residues. Germline loops: CDR1 SGHNT, CDR2 YYREEE (reference sequence).

The rearrangement joins TRBV7-2 to TRBJ2-5; D is possibly TRBD2 (6 bases). The CDR3 totals 14 residues. In germline, CDR1 is SGHTA, CDR2 FQGNSA. V was cut by 0 bases and J by 3 bases, with 8 bases left in between. The CDR3 here is CASSLAGGKETQYF. CDR3 sequence (DNA): TGTGCCAGCAGCTTAGCGGGAGGAAAAGAGACCCAGTACTTC.

The gene calls are TRBV7-3 and TRBJ1-1; no clear D. CDR3 length: 13 residues. The germline V gene has CDR1 SGHTA and CDR2 FQGTGA. The V end was cut by 5 bases, the J end by 8 bases, with 15 bases between. CDR3 DNA sequence: TGTGCCAGCAGCCCGGCCCGAGGGAGGGAAGCTTTCTTT. Encoded protein: CASSPARGREAFF.

The V gene is TRBV7-9, the J gene TRBJ2-1, with D perhaps matching TRBD2 (6 bases). Germline V gene lookup returns CDR1 SEHNR and CDR2 FQNEAQ (reference sequence). There are 17 residues in the CDR3. V lost 1 base and J 6 bases, leaving 19 bases between the germline ends. Here the CDR3 reads CASSLVWDSQTLNEQFF. In DNA, the CDR3 is TGTGCCAGCAGCTTAGTCTGGGACTCCCAGACCCTCAATGAGCAGTTCTTC.

This clone was seen only a few times. Other DNA sequences within the sample encode an identical CDR3. The chain is built from TRBV12-5 and TRBJ2-7; D is ambiguous. Trimming took off 1 base at V and 3 bases at J, with 1 base between the two ends. The CDR3 has 11 residues. Germline loops: CDR1 LGHNT, CDR2 FRNRAP. The DNA for the CDR3 is TGTGCTAGTGGTTTGGGCTACGAGCAGTACTTC. Translating gives CASGLGYEQYF. The full variable domain, in which reference TRBV12-5 and TRBJ2-7 provide the parts outside the CDR3, is DARVTQTPRHKVTEMGQEVTMRCQPILGHNTVFWYRQTMMQGLELLAYFRNRAPLDDSGMPKDRFSAEMPDATLATLKIQPSEPRDSAVYFCASGLGYEQYFGPGTRLTVT.

A word on this clone: Within the sample, other DNA sequences also encode this same CDR3. The chain joins TRBV7-9 to TRBJ2-7, with 9 bases matching TRBD2. V shed 2 bases and J 1 base; nucleotides not matched to a gene: 0. The CDR3 contains 14 residues. CDR1 and CDR2 (germline): SEHNR, FQNEAQ (reference sequence). The CDR3 DNA reads as TGTGCCAGCAGCTTAAGCGGGGGGTCCTACGAGCAGTACTTC. Translated, it gives CASSLSGGSYEQYF.

This clone has just a few counts. J is TRBJ2-7 and V is TRBV29-1, with TRBD1 identical over 9 bases. Trimming removed 3 bases from V and 3 bases from J; junction bases left unmatched: 3. CDR1 is SQVTM, CDR2 ANQGSEA, per germline. The CDR3 runs 13 residues. The CDR3 coding sequence is TGCAGCGTTGATGAGGGACAGGGCTACGAGCAGTACTTC. This translates into CSVDEGQGYEQYF.